This T cell receptor (beta chain) was recorded in a study of shared clonotypes between healthy human individuals. Deletions cut 5 bases from V and 2 bases from J, with 12 bases between. CDR3 size: 13 residues. Germline values: CDR1 GTSNPN, CDR2 SVGIG (reference sequence). Replicate PCRs for sorted subsets used approximately 220 ng DNA; this equaled tens of thousands of T cell genomes. Assay: immunoSEQ multiplex PCR; the TCRdb copy retains only in-frame clones and omits some. The sample carries 2 million to 2.5 million clones, just under 95% recorded once. Division of CD4+ cells produced a CD45RA+ naive subset and a CD45RA-negative memory subset.

The chain uses TRBV30 and TRBJ1-2; D is uncertain. This sequence was found in a man younger than 35 in good health. Some clones in this sample may be carry-over from other donors' samples. Sample: naive CD4+ T cells from PBMCs. The subset is: CD45RA+ positively selected. The CDR3 loop is CAWAAAANYGYTF. The CDR3 DNA follows: TGTGCCTGGGCGGCAGCAGCAAACTATGGCTACACCTTC.